The entry below describes one TCR beta chain. This receptor's antigen is unknown. No per-base quality is available; no much larger clone lies one base away. Participants in the prospective study were enrolled through a virtual design, were aged 18 to 89 years, and lived in approximately 25 United States geographic areas. In the prospective study, cohorts were assigned on the basis of participant-reported clinical history obtained from a screening survey and a study questionnaire. Recovered participants in ImmuneRACE Cohort 3 were defined by two consecutive negative NP/OP PCR tests, clearance by a healthcare professional, or resolution of symptoms. In the prospective study, whole blood, serum and a nasopharyngeal or oropharyngeal swab were collected from each participant by mobile phlebotomists. Over an approximately 2-month period, participants in the prospective study had the option of providing additional blood draws and questionnaires. Blood samples from the prospective study were shipped frozen or at room temperature prior to DNA extraction.

The data stem from a study of blood T cell repertoires in COVID-19 (dated by TCRdb to the early 2020s). About the investigation overall: Samples covering the acute and convalescent phases of COVID-19 were provided by collaborators in the United States, Italy and Spain. The material from the prospective study consisted of cDNA or gDNA derived from T cells, B-cell-depleted T cells, or PBMCs. Subjects who had been exposed to COVID-19, were actively infected with it, or had recovered from it provided the deeply sampled blood TCRbeta repertoires that made up the dataset. A freely available public database, intended as a resource for researchers studying the immune response to SARS-CoV-2, is where the repertoires were released. Samples were obtained from the ongoing ImmuneRACE study (first 160 participants) and from over a thousand subjects provided by 6 global collaborators. The sample metadata nearly always contained a de-identified subject ID, COVID-19 status, age in years and sex. Where HLA class I and class II types were available, the types were taken from metadata supplied by the sample provider, not from assay-based typing. The paper's findings and limits, for the study overall: The amount of clinical and demographic metadata varied by source and participant and was provided uncurated.

Reading from cysteine to phenylalanine, the CDR3 counts 13 amino acids. Only the CDR3 part of the read is kept: 39 bases, read in frame from the first base. Via the germline V gene, CDR1 is MDHEN and CDR2 SYDVKM. V loses 7 bases of germline sequence and J loses 2 bases, and the interval between the two ends is 9 bases. The immunoSEQ Assay, a bias-controlled multiplex PCR, was used to amplify TCRbeta CDR3 regions from genomic DNA. Regarding the original processing steps: Within the assay, amplification of reference gene primers was used to estimate how many nucleated cells each sample contained. To quantify the absolute abundance of each unique TCRbeta CDR3 rearrangement, sequence reads were collapsed and filtered. For each sample, productive Simpson clonality was calculated by taking the square root of Simpson's diversity index across productive rearrangements. The clones in this table, taken by TCRdb from immuneACCESS, are in-frame only. Not every clone is retained; where verified, under half of the shortfall comes from an unresolved V gene, and the cause of the rest is unknown. V, J and clone size are taken as reported in that table, and D and trimming were inferred from the DNA itself. This sample lists approximately 310,000 clones; around 90% were detected once. The top ten constitute roughly 5.2% of the sample.

Sequencing input: PBMCs or T cells enriched from blood (not recorded which). The rearrangement joined TRBV28 to TRBJ1-5; the D gene identity is not certain. This TCR derives from a man in his 60s who had recovered from COVID-19. DNA sequence: TGTGCCAGCAAACTAGGAGGCAATCAGCCCCAGCATTTT. This encodes CASKLGGNQPQHF.